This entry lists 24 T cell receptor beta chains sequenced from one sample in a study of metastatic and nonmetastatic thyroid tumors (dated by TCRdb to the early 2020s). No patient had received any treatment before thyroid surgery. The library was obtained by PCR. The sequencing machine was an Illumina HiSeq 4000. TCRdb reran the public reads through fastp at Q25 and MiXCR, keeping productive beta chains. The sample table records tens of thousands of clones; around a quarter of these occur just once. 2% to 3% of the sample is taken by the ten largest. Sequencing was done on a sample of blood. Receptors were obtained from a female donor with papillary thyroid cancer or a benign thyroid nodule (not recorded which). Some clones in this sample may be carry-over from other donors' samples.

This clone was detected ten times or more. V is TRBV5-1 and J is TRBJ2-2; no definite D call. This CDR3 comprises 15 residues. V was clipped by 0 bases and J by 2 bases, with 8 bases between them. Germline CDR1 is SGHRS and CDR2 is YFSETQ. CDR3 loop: CASSLERVNTGELFF. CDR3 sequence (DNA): TGCGCCAGCAGCTTGGAAAGGGTTAACACCGGGGAGCTGTTTTTT.

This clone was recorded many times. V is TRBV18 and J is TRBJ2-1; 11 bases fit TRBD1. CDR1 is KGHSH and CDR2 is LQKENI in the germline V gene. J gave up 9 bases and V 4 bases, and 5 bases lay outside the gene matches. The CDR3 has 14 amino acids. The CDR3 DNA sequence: TGTGCCAGCTCACGAGGACAGGGGGCAGGTGAGCAGTTCTTC. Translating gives CASSRGQGAGEQFF.

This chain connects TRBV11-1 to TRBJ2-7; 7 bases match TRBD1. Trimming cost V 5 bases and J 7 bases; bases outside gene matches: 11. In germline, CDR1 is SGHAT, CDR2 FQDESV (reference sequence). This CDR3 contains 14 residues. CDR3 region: CASSPVPGQCEQYF. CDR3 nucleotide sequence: TGTGCCAGCAGCCCTGTACCGGGACAGTGTGAGCAGTACTTC.

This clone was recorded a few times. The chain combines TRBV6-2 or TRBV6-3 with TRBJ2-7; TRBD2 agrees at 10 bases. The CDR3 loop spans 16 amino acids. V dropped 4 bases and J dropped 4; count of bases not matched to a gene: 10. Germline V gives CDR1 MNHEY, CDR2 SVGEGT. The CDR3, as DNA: TGTGCCAGCAGTTCGAGAACCGGGACTAGCGTTTACGAGCAGTACTTC. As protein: CASSSRTGTSVYEQYF.

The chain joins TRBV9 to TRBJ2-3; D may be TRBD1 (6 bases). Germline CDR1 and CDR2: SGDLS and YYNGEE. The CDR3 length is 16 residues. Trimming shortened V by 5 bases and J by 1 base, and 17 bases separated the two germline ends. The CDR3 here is CASSKQIQGRTDTQYF. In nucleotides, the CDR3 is TGTGCCAGCAGTAAGCAAATACAGGGCCGCACAGATACGCAGTATTTT.

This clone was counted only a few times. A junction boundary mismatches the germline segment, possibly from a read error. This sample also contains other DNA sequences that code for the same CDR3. The CDR3 region is CATKGDMGSGELFF. CDR3 in DNA: TGTGCCACAAAAGGGGACATGGGATCCGGTGAGCTGTTTTTT. V and J are TRBV6-1 and TRBJ2-2, with D perhaps matching TRBD1 (6 bases). Germline CDR1 is MNHNS and CDR2 is SASEGT. This CDR3 is 14 amino acids long.

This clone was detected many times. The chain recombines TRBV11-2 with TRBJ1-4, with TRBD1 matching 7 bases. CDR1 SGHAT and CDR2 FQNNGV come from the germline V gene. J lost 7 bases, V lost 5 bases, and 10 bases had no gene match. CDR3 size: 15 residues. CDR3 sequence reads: CASSIQQGLSEKLFF. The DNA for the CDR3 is TGTGCCAGCAGCATCCAACAGGGGTTGAGTGAAAAACTGTTTTTT.

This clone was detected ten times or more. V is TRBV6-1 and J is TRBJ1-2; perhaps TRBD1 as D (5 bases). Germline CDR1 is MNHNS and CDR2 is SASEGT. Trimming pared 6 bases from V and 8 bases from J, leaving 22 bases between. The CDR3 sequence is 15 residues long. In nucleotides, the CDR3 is TGTGCCAGCAGCCACCCCCCCGGGCAGGGCGTAGGCTACACCTTC. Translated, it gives CASSHPPGQGVGYTF.

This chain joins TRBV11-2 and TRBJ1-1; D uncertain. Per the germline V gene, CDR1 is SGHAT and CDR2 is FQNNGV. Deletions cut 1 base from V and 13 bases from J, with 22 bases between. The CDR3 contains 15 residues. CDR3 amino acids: CASSLVPGSPTDGFF. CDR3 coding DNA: TGTGCCAGCAGCTTAGTGCCGGGTTCGCCCACTGATGGTTTCTTT. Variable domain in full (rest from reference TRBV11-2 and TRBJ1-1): EAGVAQSPRYKIIEKRQSVAFWCNPISGHATLYWYQQILGQGPKLLIQFQNNGVVDDSQLPKDRFSAERLKGVDSTLKIQPAKLEDSAVYLCASSLVPGSPTDGFFGQGTRLTVV.

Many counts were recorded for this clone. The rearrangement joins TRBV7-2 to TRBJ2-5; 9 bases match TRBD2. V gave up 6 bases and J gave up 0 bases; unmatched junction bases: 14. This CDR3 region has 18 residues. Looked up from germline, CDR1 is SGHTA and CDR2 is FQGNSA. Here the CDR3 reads CASSRRHASGKYQETQYF. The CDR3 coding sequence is TGTGCCAGCAGTCGAAGGCATGCTAGCGGGAAGTACCAAGAGACCCAGTACTTC.

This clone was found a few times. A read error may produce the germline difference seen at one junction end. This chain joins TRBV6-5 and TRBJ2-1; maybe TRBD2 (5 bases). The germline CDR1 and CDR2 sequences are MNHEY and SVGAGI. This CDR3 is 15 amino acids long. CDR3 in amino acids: CVSSYFGSSDNEQFF. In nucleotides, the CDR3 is TGTGTCAGCAGTTACTTTGGGAGCAGCGACAATGAGCAGTTTTTC.

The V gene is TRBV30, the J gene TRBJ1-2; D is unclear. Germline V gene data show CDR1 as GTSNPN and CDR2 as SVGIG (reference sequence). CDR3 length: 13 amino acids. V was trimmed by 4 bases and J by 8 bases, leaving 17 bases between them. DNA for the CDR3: TGTGCCTGGACCGCCCGTGGGAGTCGGGGCTACACCTTC. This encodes CAWTARGSRGYTF.

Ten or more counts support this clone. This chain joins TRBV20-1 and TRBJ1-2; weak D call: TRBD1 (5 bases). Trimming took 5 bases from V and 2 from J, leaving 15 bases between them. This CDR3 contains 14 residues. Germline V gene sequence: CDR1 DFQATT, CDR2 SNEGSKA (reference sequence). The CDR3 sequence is CSAENRPENYGYTF. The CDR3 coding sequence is TGCAGTGCTGAAAACAGGCCGGAGAACTATGGCTACACCTTC.

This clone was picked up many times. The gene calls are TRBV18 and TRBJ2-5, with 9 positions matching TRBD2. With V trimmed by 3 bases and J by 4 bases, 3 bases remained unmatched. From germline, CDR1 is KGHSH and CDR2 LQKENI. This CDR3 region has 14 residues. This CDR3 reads CASSPLAGVETQYF. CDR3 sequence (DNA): TGTGCCAGCTCACCTTTAGCGGGAGTAGAGACCCAGTACTTC.

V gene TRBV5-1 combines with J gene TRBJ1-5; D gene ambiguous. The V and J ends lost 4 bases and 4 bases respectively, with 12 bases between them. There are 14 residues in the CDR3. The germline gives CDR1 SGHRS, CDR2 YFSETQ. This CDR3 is CASSLVTENQPQHF. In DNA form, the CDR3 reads TGCGCCAGCAGCCTTGTTACAGAAAATCAGCCCCAGCATTTT.

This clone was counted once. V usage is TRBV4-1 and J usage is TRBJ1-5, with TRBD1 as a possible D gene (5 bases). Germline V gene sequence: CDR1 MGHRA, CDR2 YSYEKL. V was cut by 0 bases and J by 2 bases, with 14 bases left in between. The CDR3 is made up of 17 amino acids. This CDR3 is CASSQERRGRGNQPQHF. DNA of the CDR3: TGCGCCAGCAGCCAAGAAAGGAGGGGAAGGGGCAATCAGCCCCAGCATTTT.

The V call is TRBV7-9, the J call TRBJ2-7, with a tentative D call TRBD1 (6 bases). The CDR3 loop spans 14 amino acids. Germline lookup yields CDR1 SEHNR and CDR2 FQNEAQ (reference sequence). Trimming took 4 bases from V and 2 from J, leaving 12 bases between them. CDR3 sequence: CASSSQGFTYEQYF. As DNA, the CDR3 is TGTGCCAGCAGCTCTCAGGGGTTCACCTACGAGCAGTACTTC.

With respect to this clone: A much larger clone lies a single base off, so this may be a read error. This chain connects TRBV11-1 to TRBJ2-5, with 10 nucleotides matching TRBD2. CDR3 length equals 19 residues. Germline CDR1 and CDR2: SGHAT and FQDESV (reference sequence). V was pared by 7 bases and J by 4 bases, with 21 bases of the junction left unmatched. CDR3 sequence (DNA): TGTGCCAGCACCCCTCTAGGTCTAGCGGGAGTTAGCGCCGGAGAGACCCAGTACTTC. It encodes CASTPLGLAGVSAGETQYF.

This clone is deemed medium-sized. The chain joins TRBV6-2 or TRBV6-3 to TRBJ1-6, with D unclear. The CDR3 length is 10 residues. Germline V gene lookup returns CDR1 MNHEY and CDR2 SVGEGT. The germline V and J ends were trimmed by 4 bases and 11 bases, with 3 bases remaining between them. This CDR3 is CASSWAPLHF. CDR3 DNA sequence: TGTGCCAGCAGTTGGGCACCCCTCCACTTT.

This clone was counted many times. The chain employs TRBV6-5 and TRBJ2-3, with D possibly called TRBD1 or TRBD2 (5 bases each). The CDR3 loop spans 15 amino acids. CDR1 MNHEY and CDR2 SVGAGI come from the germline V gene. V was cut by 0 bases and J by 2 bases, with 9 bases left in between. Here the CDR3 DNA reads TGTGCCAGCAGTTACTCTGGGACCCCCACAGATACGCAGTATTTT. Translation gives CASSYSGTPTDTQYF.

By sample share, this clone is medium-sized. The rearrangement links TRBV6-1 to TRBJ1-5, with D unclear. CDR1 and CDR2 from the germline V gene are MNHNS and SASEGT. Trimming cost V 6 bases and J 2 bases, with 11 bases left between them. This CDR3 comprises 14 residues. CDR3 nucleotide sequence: TGTGCCAGCAGGGGTCCGTCGGGCAATCAGCCCCAGCATTTT. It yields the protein CASRGPSGNQPQHF.

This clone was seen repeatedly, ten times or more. The CDR3 bases are TGTGCCAGCAGCTTCCGGGACCGGGACGACACCGGGGAGCTGTTTTTT. Protein: CASSFRDRDDTGELFF. The rearrangement uses TRBV11-1 and TRBJ2-2; D tentatively reads TRBD1 or TRBD2 (5 bases each). The germline CDR1 and CDR2 sequences are SGHAT and FQDESV (reference sequence). The length of the CDR3 is 16 residues. V dropped 3 bases and J dropped 3 bases, with 14 bases sitting between them.

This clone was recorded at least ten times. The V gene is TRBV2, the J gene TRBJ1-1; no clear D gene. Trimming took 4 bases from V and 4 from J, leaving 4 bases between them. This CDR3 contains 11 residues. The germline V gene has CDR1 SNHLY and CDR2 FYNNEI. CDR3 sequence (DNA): TGTGCCAGCAGTGTACTCACTGAAGCTTTCTTT. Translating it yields CASSVLTEAFF.

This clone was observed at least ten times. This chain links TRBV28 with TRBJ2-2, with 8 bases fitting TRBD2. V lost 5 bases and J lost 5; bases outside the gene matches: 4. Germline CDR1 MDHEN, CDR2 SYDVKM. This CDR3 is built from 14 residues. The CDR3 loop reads CASSQLAGTGELFF. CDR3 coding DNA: TGTGCCAGCAGTCAGTTAGCGGGGACCGGGGAGCTGTTTTTT.